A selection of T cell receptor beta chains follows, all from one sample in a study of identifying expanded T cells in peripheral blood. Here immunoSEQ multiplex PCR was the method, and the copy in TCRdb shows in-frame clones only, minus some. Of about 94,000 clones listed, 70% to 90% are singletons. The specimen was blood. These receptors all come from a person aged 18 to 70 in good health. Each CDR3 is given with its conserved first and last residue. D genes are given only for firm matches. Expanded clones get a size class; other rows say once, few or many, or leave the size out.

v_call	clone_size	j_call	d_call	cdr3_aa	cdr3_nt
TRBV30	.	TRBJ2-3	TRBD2	CAWSVGLLTDTQYF	TGTGCCTGGAGTGTGGGACTACTCACAGATACGCAGTATTTT
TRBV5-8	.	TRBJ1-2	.	CASSLVGRSNYGYTF	TGTGCCAGCAGCTTGGTAGGACGTAGTAACTATGGCTACACCTTC
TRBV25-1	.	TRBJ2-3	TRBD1	CASSDRDRSTDTQYF	TGTGCCAGCAGTGACCGGGACAGAAGCACAGATACGCAGTATTTT
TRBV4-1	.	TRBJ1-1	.	CASSQDQGTEAFF	TGCGCCAGCAGCCAAGATCAAGGGACAGAAGCTTTCTTT
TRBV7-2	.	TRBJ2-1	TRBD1	CASSPPGTGFYNEQFF	TGTGCCAGCAGCCCCCCCGGGACAGGGTTTTACAATGAGCAGTTCTTC
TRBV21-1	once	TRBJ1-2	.	CASSRPRQGNYGYTF	TGTGCCAGCAGCCGACCTCGACAGGGTAACTATGGCTACACCTTC
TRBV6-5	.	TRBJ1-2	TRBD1	CASSYFVGTAYGYTF	TGTGCCAGCAGTTACTTTGTCGGGACAGCCTATGGCTACACCTTC
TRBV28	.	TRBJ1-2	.	CASREGGEGYTF	TGTGCCAGCAGGGAGGGTGGGGAGGGCTACACCTTC
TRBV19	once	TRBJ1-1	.	CASGRQLDTEAFF	TGTGCCAGTGGCCGACAGTTGGACACTGAAGCTTTCTTT
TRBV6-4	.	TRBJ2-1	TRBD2	CASSERTSGYNEQFF	TGTGCCAGCAGTGAGAGGACTAGCGGGTACAATGAGCAGTTCTTC
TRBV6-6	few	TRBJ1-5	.	CASSYSSASYQPQHF	TGTGCCAGCAGTTACTCGAGTGCCAGCTATCAGCCCCAGCATTTT
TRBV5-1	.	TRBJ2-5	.	CASSTGDYQETQYF	TGCGCCAGCAGCACAGGGGACTACCAAGAGACCCAGTACTTC
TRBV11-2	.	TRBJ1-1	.	CAADCSEAFF	TGTGCCGCGGACTGTAGTGAAGCTTTCTTT
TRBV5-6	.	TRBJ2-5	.	CASSRGGGETQYF	TGTGCCAGCAGTCGAGGGGGTGGAGAGACCCAGTACTTC
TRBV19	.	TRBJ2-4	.	CASSPPGRAKNIQYF	TGTGCCAGTAGTCCCCCGGGCAGAGCCAAAAACATTCAGTACTTC
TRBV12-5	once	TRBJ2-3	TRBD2	CASGRTSGSDTQYF	TGTGCTAGTGGCCGGACTAGCGGCTCTGATACGCAGTATTTT
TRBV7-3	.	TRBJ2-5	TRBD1	CASSHGQGKTQYF	TGTGCCAGCAGCCACGGACAGGGGAAGACCCAGTACTTC
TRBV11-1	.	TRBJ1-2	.	CASSLQGGNGYTF	TGTGCCAGCAGCTTACAAGGGGGAAATGGCTACACCTTC
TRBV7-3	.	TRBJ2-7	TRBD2	CASSLSGGRHAEQYF	TGTGCCAGCAGCTTAAGCGGCGGGAGGCACGCCGAGCAGTACTTC
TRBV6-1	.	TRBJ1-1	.	CASSPNLNTEAFF	TGTGCCAGCAGTCCCAACTTGAACACTGAAGCTTTCTTT
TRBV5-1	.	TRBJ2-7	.	CASSSKTGILPYEQYF	TGCGCCAGCAGCTCCAAAACAGGGATTCTTCCCTACGAGCAGTACTTC
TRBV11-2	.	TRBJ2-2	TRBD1	CASSLQTGGIAGELFF	TGTGCCAGCAGCCTACAGACAGGGGGGATCGCCGGGGAGCTGTTTTTT
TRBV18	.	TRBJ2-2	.	CASSPGLEGGELFF	TGTGCCAGCTCACCGGGACTTGAGGGCGGGGAGCTGTTTTTT
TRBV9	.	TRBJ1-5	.	CASSVGQGNQPQHF	TGTGCCAGCAGCGTAGGACAGGGCAATCAGCCCCAGCATTTT
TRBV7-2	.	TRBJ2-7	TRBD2	CASSYVAGGTYEQYF	TGTGCCAGCAGCTACGTAGCGGGAGGGACCTACGAGCAGTACTTC
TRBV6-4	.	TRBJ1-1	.	CASSARGEGTEAFF	TGTGCCAGCAGTGCCCGGGGGGAAGGGACTGAAGCTTTCTTT
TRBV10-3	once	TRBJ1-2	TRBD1	CAISDSGQGASNYGYTF	TGTGCCATCAGTGACTCGGGACAGGGGGCGAGTAACTATGGCTACACCTTC
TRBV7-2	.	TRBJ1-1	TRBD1	CASRTDRETAEAFF	TGTGCCAGCAGAACCGACAGGGAAACAGCTGAAGCTTTCTTT
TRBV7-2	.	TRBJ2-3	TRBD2	CASSLLGLAGGRDTQYF	TGTGCCAGCAGCTTATTGGGACTAGCGGGTGGTAGGGATACGCAGTATTTT
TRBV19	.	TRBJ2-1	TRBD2	CASSMGLAGVSYNEQFF	TGTGCCAGTAGTATGGGGTTAGCGGGAGTGAGCTACAATGAGCAGTTCTTC
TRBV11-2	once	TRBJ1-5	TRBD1	CASSLDPDRGNQPQHF	TGTGCCAGCAGCTTAGATCCCGACAGGGGCAATCAGCCCCAGCATTTT
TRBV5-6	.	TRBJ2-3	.	CASSLTASTDTQYF	TGTGCCAGCAGTTTGACAGCGAGCACAGATACGCAGTATTTT
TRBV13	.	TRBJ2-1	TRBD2	CASSLMARGGLGEQFF	TGTGCCAGCAGCTTAATGGCGCGGGGGGGCCTTGGTGAGCAGTTCTTC
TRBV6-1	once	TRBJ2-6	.	CASSEGSGANVLTF	TGTGCCAGCAGTGAGGGCTCTGGGGCCAACGTCCTGACTTTC
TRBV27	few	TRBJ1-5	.	CASGWNNQPQHF	TGTGCCAGCGGGTGGAACAATCAGCCCCAGCATTTT
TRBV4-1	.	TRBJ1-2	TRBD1	CASSQGALAGGFYGYTF	TGCGCCAGCAGCCAAGGGGCCTTGGCAGGGGGGTTCTATGGCTACACCTTC
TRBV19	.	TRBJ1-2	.	CASRPGLLITSYGYTF	TGTGCCAGTAGGCCGGGGCTCCTCATCACTAGCTATGGCTACACCTTC
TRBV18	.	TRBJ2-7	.	CASSPQGNEQYF	TGTGCCAGCTCACCACAGGGGAACGAGCAGTACTTC
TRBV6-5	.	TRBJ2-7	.	CASSYGGTASSYEQYF	TGTGCCAGCAGTTACGGAGGGACAGCAAGCTCCTACGAGCAGTACTTC
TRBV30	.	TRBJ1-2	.	CAWSNKGLAGYGYTF	TGTGCCTGGAGTAATAAGGGGTTGGCGGGCTATGGCTACACCTTC
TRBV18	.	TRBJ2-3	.	CASSPGTTDTQYF	TGTGCCAGCTCACCCGGGACCACAGATACGCAGTATTTT
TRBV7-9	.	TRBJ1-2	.	CASTSTANYGYTF	TGTGCCAGCACCTCAACAGCTAACTATGGCTACACCTTC
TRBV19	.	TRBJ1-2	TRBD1	CASSMFGTGNTNYGYTF	TGTGCCAGTAGTATGTTTGGGACAGGCAACACTAACTATGGCTACACCTTC
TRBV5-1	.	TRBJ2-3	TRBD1	CASSLAGDRGTDTQYF	TGCGCCAGCAGCTTGGCTGGGGACAGGGGGACAGATACGCAGTATTTT
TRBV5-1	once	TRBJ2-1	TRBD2	CASSLSSGDYNEQFF	TGCGCCAGCAGCTTGTCTAGCGGGGACTACAATGAGCAGTTCTTC
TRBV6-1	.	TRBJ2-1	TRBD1	CASREGQGWSYEQFF	TGTGCCAGCAGGGAAGGACAGGGGTGGTCCTATGAGCAGTTCTTC
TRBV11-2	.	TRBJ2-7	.	CASSSSGTVSYEQYF	TGTGCCAGCAGCTCAAGCGGGACAGTTTCTTACGAGCAGTACTTC
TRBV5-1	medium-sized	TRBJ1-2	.	CASSLEVFSTYGYTF	TGCGCCAGCAGCTTGGAGGTCTTTTCGACGTATGGCTACACCTTC
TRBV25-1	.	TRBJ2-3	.	CASSDPGYYSTDTQYF	TGTGCCAGCAGTGACCCGGGCTACTATAGCACAGATACGCAGTATTTT
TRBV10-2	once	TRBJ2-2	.	CASSGVGSGFRELFF	TGCGCCAGCAGTGGGGTAGGATCGGGTTTTCGGGAGCTGTTTTTT
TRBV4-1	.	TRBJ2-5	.	CASSQGGPGGETQYF	TGCGCCAGCAGCCAAGGCGGTCCTGGGGGGGAGACCCAGTACTTC
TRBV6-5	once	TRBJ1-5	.	CASSYSKGSGQPQHF	TGTGCCAGCAGTTACTCGAAGGGATCGGGTCAGCCCCAGCATTTT
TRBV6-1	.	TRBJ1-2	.	CASSTAGGEHGYTF	TGTGCCAGCAGCACCGCGGGGGGGGAGCATGGCTACACCTTC
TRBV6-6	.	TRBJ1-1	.	CASSPRGFSTSGAFF	TGTGCCAGCAGTCCACGTGGATTTTCGACCTCGGGAGCTTTCTTT
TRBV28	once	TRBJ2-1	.	CASSLNLGNEQFF	TGTGCCAGCAGTTTAAATTTGGGGAATGAGCAGTTCTTC
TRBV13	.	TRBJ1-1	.	CASSLTSSGGTEAFF	TGTGCCAGCAGCTTAACCAGTAGTGGGGGCACTGAAGCTTTCTTT
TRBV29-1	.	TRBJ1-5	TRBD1	CSVSLGQGRNQPQHF	TGCAGCGTAAGCCTCGGACAGGGACGCAATCAGCCCCAGCATTTT
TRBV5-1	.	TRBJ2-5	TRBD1	CASSLGQGVRVETQYF	TGCGCCAGCAGCTTGGGCCAGGGGGTTCGGGTGGAGACCCAGTACTTC
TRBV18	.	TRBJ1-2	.	CASSPPSMQGVNGYTF	TGTGCCAGCTCACCACCGAGCATGCAGGGAGTCAATGGCTACACCTTC
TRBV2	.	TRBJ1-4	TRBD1	CASGGQGAPNEKLFF	TGTGCCAGCGGAGGACAGGGGGCGCCAAATGAAAAACTGTTTTTT